One sample yielded the 2 T cell receptor beta chains listed below, sequenced in a study of early T cells in non-severe SARS-CoV-2 infection. MiXCR, applied by TCRdb to the 5' RACE reads, yields one record per CDR3 protein. This table holds 55,000 to 80,000 distinct CDR3 sequences, roughly 10% found once. Sequencing input: whole blood. The receptors come from an adult who was a healthcare worker with PCR-confirmed SARS-CoV-2 infection or an uninfected control (not recorded which).

This clonotype appeared many times. The chain is built from TRBV7-2 and TRBJ1-5; weak D call: TRBD1 (6 bases). The germline V and J ends were trimmed by 1 base and 3 bases, with 10 bases remaining between them. CDR1 and CDR2 from the germline V gene are SGHTA and FQGNSA. This CDR3 has 15 residues. CDR3 DNA sequence: TGTGCCAGCAGCTTAGGAGGGGGATTCAATCAGCCCCAGCATTTT. Translation: CASSLGGGFNQPQHF.

The J gene is TRBJ1-5, the V gene TRBV19; 7 bases are a match to TRBD1. The CDR3 contains 13 residues. Looked up from germline, CDR1 is LNHDA and CDR2 is SQIVND (reference sequence). Trimming cost V 7 bases and J 6 bases; bases outside gene matches: 6. The chain's CDR3 is CASNQGGSQPQHF. CDR3 in DNA: TGTGCCAGTAACCAGGGGGGTAGTCAGCCCCAGCATTTT.